This TCR beta chain was obtained from a study of metastatic and nonmetastatic thyroid tumors. At the level of the study: Repertoires of blood and of tissue (tumor or nodule) from malignant and benign thyroid patients were compared.

The CDR3 spans 19 residues. Germline V gives CDR1 MDHEN, CDR2 SYDVKM. V lost 5 bases to trimming and J lost 1 base; unmatched junction nucleotides: 14. In the study's own analysis: Differences in CDR3 between clinicopathological groups were drawn on to build a classifier intended to discriminate distant-metastatic papillary thyroid cancer patients. TCRdb re-clonotyped the PCR reads through MiXCR. The V and J calls come from TCRdb's annotation, not from the publication. There are fewer than 45,000 clones in the sample; 13% occur only once, and approximately 9.5% lies in the top ten. There are many counts of this clone. Thyroid surgery was preceded by no treatment in any patient.

The sequencing sample was made of blood. The chain combines TRBV28 with TRBJ2-6; 7 positions agree with TRBD1. This clonotype was obtained from a female donor with papillary thyroid cancer or a benign thyroid nodule (not recorded which). Some clones in this sample may be carry-over from other donors' samples. The DNA for the CDR3 is TGTGCCAGCAGTATACCTGGGACAGCCTACAGGTCTGGGGCCAACGTCCTGACTTTC. It yields the protein CASSIPGTAYRSGANVLTF.